The rows below give T cell receptor beta chains drawn from one sample of a study of T cells in Graves' hyperthyroidism and ophthalmopathy. MiXCR, applied by TCRdb to the multiplex PCR reads, yields one record per CDR3 protein. The sample consists of a few hundred thousand distinct CDR3 sequences, less than 25% of them appearing once. Specimen: blood. These receptors were obtained from a man between 18 and 29 years old with Graves' hyperthyroidism. CDR3s include the opening cysteine and the closing phenylalanine or tryptophan. A D gene is named only where the DNA matches it firmly. The size field is filled for only some rows; it gives once, few, many or a size class.

V gene: TRBV12-3/TRBV12-4
J gene: TRBJ1-2
clone size: many
D gene: TRBD1
CDR3 protein: CASSSLWDRDGYTF
CDR3 DNA: TGTGCCAGCAGTTCTCTGTGGGACAGAGATGGCTACACCTTC

V gene: TRBV7-8
J gene: TRBJ1-2
clone size: many
D gene: .
CDR3 protein: CASSLAGRKDF
CDR3 DNA: TGTGCCAGCAGCTTAGCGGGCAGAAAAGACTTC

V gene: TRBV27
J gene: TRBJ2-7
clone size: many
D gene: .
CDR3 protein: CASSLLRRPSYEQYF
CDR3 DNA: TGTGCCAGCAGTTTACTCAGGAGACCCTCCTACGAGCAGTACTTC

V gene: TRBV18
J gene: TRBJ2-5
clone size: many
D gene: TRBD2
CDR3 protein: CASSPLAGEETQYF
CDR3 DNA: TGTGCCAGCAGCCCACTAGCGGGGGAAGAGACCCAGTACTTC

V gene: TRBV20-1
J gene: TRBJ1-1
clone size: .
D gene: .
CDR3 protein: CSARSGLRRDTEAFF
CDR3 DNA: TGCAGTGCTAGATCTGGACTCCGGAGGGACACTGAAGCTTTCTTT

V gene: TRBV19
J gene: TRBJ2-7
clone size: few
D gene: TRBD2
CDR3 protein: CASSISLAGVDEQYF
CDR3 DNA: TGTGCCAGTAGTATCTCTCTAGCGGGGGTGGACGAGCAGTACTTC

V gene: TRBV12-3/TRBV12-4
J gene: TRBJ1-2
clone size: once
D gene: TRBD1
CDR3 protein: CASSQDRLGGYTF
CDR3 DNA: TGTGCCAGCAGTCAGGACAGGCTGGGTGGCTACACCTTC

V gene: TRBV5-6
J gene: TRBJ2-7
clone size: few
D gene: .
CDR3 protein: CASSFWTSPYEQYF
CDR3 DNA: TGTGCCAGCAGCTTTTGGACATCCCCCTACGAGCAGTACTTC

V gene: TRBV24-1
J gene: TRBJ2-2
clone size: many
D gene: TRBD1
CDR3 protein: CATSDLAPGQGNTGELFF
CDR3 DNA: TGTGCCACCAGTGATTTGGCCCCGGGACAGGGGAACACCGGGGAGCTGTTTTTT

V gene: TRBV12-3/TRBV12-4
J gene: TRBJ1-1
clone size: .
D gene: TRBD1
CDR3 protein: CASSKSRGGTWGNTEAFF
CDR3 DNA: TGTGCCAGCAGCAAAAGCAGGGGGGGGACGTGGGGGAACACTGAAGCTTTCTTT

V gene: TRBV27
J gene: TRBJ1-1
clone size: many
D gene: TRBD1
CDR3 protein: CASSITGGAYTEAFF
CDR3 DNA: TGTGCCAGCAGTATCACAGGGGGCGCGTACACTGAAGCTTTCTTT

V gene: TRBV7-8
J gene: TRBJ2-7
clone size: many
D gene: TRBD2
CDR3 protein: CASSFGLAGGLPYEQYF
CDR3 DNA: TGTGCCAGCAGCTTCGGACTAGCGGGGGGGCTACCCTACGAGCAGTACTTC

V gene: TRBV28
J gene: TRBJ1-1
clone size: .
D gene: .
CDR3 protein: CASSKVESEAFF
CDR3 DNA: TGTGCCAGCAGTAAGGTCGAGTCCGAAGCTTTCTTT

V gene: TRBV29-1
J gene: TRBJ1-2
clone size: .
D gene: .
CDR3 protein: CSPGGFGGYTF
CDR3 DNA: TGCAGCCCCGGGGGCTTCGGTGGCTACACCTTC

V gene: TRBV28
J gene: TRBJ2-2
clone size: many
D gene: .
CDR3 protein: CASSTRSDLVHTGELFF
CDR3 DNA: TGTGCCAGCAGTACCCGATCAGACTTGGTGCACACCGGGGAGCTGTTTTTT